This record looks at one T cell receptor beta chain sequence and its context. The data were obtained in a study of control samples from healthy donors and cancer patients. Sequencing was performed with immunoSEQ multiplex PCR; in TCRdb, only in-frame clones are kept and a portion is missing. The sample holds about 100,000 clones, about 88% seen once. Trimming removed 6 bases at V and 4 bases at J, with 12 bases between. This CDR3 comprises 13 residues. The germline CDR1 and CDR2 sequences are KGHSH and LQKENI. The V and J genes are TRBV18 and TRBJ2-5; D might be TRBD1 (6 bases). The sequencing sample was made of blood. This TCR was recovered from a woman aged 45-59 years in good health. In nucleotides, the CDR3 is TGTGCCAGCTCTGCAGGGGTAGGAGAGACCCAGTACTTC. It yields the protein CASSAGVGETQYF.